The 9 T cell receptor beta chains given below trace back to one sample, sequenced in a study of T cell responses to AZD1222 COVID-19 vaccine. Libraries were prepared by immunoSEQ multiplex PCR; TCRdb keeps only in-frame clonotypes and omits some of them. The sample contains 75,000 to 85,000 clones, over 85% of which appear only once. Sequences were derived from peripheral blood, sampled on day 0 of AZD1222 vaccination. The receptors shown here come from an adult in good health.

V is TRBV30 and J is TRBJ2-7, with D possibly matching TRBD1 (5 bases). Germline lookup yields CDR1 GTSNPN and CDR2 SVGIG (reference sequence). V lost 2 bases and J lost 1, with 18 bases in between. This CDR3 has 16 residues. The DNA for the CDR3 is TGTGCCTGGAGTCATAAAAACAGGTACACTTCCTACGAGCAGTACTTC. Amino acid sequence: CAWSHKNRYTSYEQYF.

This clone was seen just once. V usage is TRBV3-1 (or the pseudogene TRBV3-2) and J usage is TRBJ1-1; TRBD1 agrees at 7 bases. CDR1 is LGHDT, CDR2 YNNKEL, per germline (reference sequence). The length of the CDR3 is 14 residues. V lost 6 bases to trimming and J lost 2 bases; unmatched junction nucleotides: 6. The CDR3 region is CASSDDRANTEAFF. For the CDR3, the DNA is TGTGCCAGCAGTGACGACAGGGCTAACACTGAAGCTTTCTTT.

This clone has a handful of counts. This chain joins TRBV5-4 and TRBJ2-7; D may correspond to TRBD1 or TRBD2 (5 bases each). V was cut by 4 bases and J by 0 bases, with 11 bases left in between. The germline gives CDR1 SGHNT, CDR2 YYREEE (reference sequence). The CDR3 has 14 residues. CDR3 sequence reads: CASSPGTDSYEQYF. CDR3 nucleotides: TGTGCCAGCAGCCCAGGGACGGACTCCTACGAGCAGTACTTC.

This clone has only one observation. This chain uses TRBV5-1 with TRBJ2-2, with 14 bases aligning to TRBD2. V shed 1 base and J 6 bases; nucleotides not matched to a gene: 5. CDR3 size: 17 residues. Germline assignment: CDR1 SGHRS and CDR2 YFSETQ. This chain's CDR3 is CASSLPGTSGSPGELFF. The CDR3, as DNA: TGCGCCAGCAGCTTGCCCGGGACTAGCGGGAGCCCCGGGGAGCTGTTTTTT.

This sequence joins TRBV5-1 and TRBJ2-1, with 7 bases lining up with TRBD2. The CDR3 consists of 14 residues. Germline V lookup: CDR1 SGHRS, CDR2 YFSETQ. The V segment lost 2 bases and the J segment 6 bases; nucleotides outside the gene matches: 5. CDR3 sequence: CASSLAGLLNEQFF. The DNA of the CDR3 is TGCGCCAGCAGCTTAGCGGGACTACTCAATGAGCAGTTCTTC. The whole variable domain, remainder taken from reference TRBV5-1 and TRBJ2-1, is KAGVTQTPRYLIKTRGQQVTLSCSPISGHRSVSWYQQTPGQGLQFLFEYFSETQRNKGNFPGRFSGRQFSNSRSEMNVSTLELGDSALYLCASSLAGLLNEQFFGPGTRLTVL.

This clone was observed a single time. This rearrangement joins TRBV5-1 to TRBJ2-2; 11 bases match TRBD1. The trim removed 0 bases at V and 3 bases at J, leaving 4 bases unmatched. The germline V gene encodes CDR1 SGHRS and CDR2 YFSETQ. The CDR3 spans 17 residues. The CDR3 protein is CASSLDGQGAYTGELFF. Written as DNA, the CDR3 is TGCGCCAGCAGCTTGGACGGACAGGGGGCTTACACCGGGGAGCTGTTTTTT. Using reference TRBV5-1 and TRBJ2-2 for the parts outside the CDR3, the full variable domain is KAGVTQTPRYLIKTRGQQVTLSCSPISGHRSVSWYQQTPGQGLQFLFEYFSETQRNKGNFPGRFSGRQFSNSRSEMNVSTLELGDSALYLCASSLDGQGAYTGELFFGEGSRLTVL.

The chain has TRBV7-2 and TRBJ2-5; the match to TRBD2 covers 15 bases. Germline V gives CDR1 SGHTA, CDR2 FQGNSA. The junction had 10 bases not matched to a gene; V was cut back by 0 bases and J by 2 bases. The CDR3 covers 20 residues. The CDR3: CASSLAFAGLAGGGQETQYF. In DNA, the CDR3 is TGTGCCAGCAGCTTAGCATTTGCGGGACTAGCGGGAGGAGGACAAGAGACCCAGTACTTC.

The chain uses TRBV7-8 and TRBJ1-6; D is ambiguous. The CDR3 loop spans 12 amino acids. In germline, CDR1 is SGHVS, CDR2 FQNEAQ. Trimming took 5 bases from V and 15 from J, leaving 14 bases between them. The CDR3 spells CASSPSGFFLHF. The CDR3 region has the DNA TGTGCCAGCAGCCCGTCCGGCTTCTTCCTCCACTTT. Full variable domain (outside the CDR3, taken from reference TRBV7-8 and TRBJ1-6): GAGVSQSPRYKVAKRGQDVALRCDPISGHVSLFWYQQALGQGPEFLTYFQNEAQLDKSGLPSDRFFAERPEGSVSTLKIQRTQQEDSAVYLCASSPSGFFLHFGNGTRLTVT.

V and J are TRBV4-2 and TRBJ1-1; tentative D call: TRBD1 (6 bases). The CDR3 consists of 14 residues. Germline V gene sequence: CDR1 LGHNA, CDR2 YNFKEQ. The V end was cut by 3 bases, the J end by 6 bases, with 14 bases between. The CDR3 bases are TGTGCCAGCAGCCAGCAAAACAGGGAATCTGAAGCTTTCTTT. Encoded protein: CASSQQNRESEAFF.